In its sample, the clone carrying this T cell receptor beta chain was seen many times. Its matching antigen is unknown. One entry per CDR3 protein, called by TCRdb with MiXCR from the 5' RACE reads. The sample contains 200,000 to 300,000 distinct CDR3 sequences, approximately 3.6% of which appear only once. V was pared by 4 bases and J by 3 bases, with 5 bases of the junction left unmatched. The CDR3 has 16 amino acids. Germline V gene data show CDR1 as MGHRA and CDR2 as YSYEKL. The sample comes from a study of T cells after yellow fever vaccination. Points from the study as a whole: Some clonotypes, a small share, were shared between CD4 and CD8 compartments.

The sequences come from PBMCs, collected 15 days after the yellow fever booster vaccination. The V and J genes are TRBV4-1 and TRBJ2-1, with 11 positions matching TRBD2. This TCR derives from a man between 18 and 35 years old who received the YFV17D yellow fever vaccine. The chain's CDR3 is CASSRTGTSGYNEQFF. As DNA, the CDR3 is TGCGCCAGCAGCCGTACCGGGACTAGCGGCTACAATGAGCAGTTCTTC.